The entry that follows covers one TCR beta chain sequence. The sample comes from a study of cytotoxic CD8 clonotypes in ibrutinib-treated CLL. The assay was immunoSEQ multiplex PCR, and TCRdb's table has in-frame clones only and misses some. Of 130,000 or so clones in the sample, about four fifths are singletons; the top ten hold roughly 12%. The germline V gene encodes CDR1 SGHVS and CDR2 FQNEAQ. The CDR3 extends over 14 amino acids. V was trimmed by 3 bases and J by 2 bases, leaving 8 bases between them. The rearrangement uses TRBV7-8 and TRBJ2-1; D ambiguous. The source of this sequence is a human donor with chronic lymphocytic leukemia. The sample consisted of PBMCs, taken after 12 months of ibrutinib treatment. The DNA of the CDR3 is TGTGCCAGCAGCTTGCGCCCCGCCTACAATGAGCAGTTCTTC. This gives the protein CASSLRPAYNEQFF.